Listed below are T cell receptor beta chains from one sample, sequenced in a study of response to subunit inactivated influenza vaccine. TCRdb fed the RT-PCR reads into MiXCR, producing one record per CDR3 protein. This sample has about 800,000 distinct CDR3 sequences; 21% occur once, and the top ten carry about 10%. The input for sequencing was PBMCs from blood, taken around 5 days after vaccination. These receptors all stem from a man aged 50 to 60 who received an inactivated influenza vaccine. CDR3s include the opening cysteine and the closing phenylalanine or tryptophan. D genes are given only for firm matches. Size tells how often a clone was seen (once, few, many) or the class of an expanded clone, and some rows leave it out.

D gene: NA; CDR3 length: 12; V gene: TRBV29-1; clone size: few; J gene: TRBJ2-7; CDR3 protein: CSVVDGPYEQYF; CDR3 DNA: TGCAGCGTCGTCGACGGGCCCTACGAGCAGTACTTC
D gene: NA; CDR3 length: 12; V gene: TRBV30; clone size: NA; J gene: TRBJ1-5; CDR3 protein: CAWSVRSGPQHF; CDR3 DNA: TGTGCCTGGAGTGTACGTTCCGGGCCCCAGCATTTT
D gene: NA; CDR3 length: 12; V gene: TRBV7-9; clone size: NA; J gene: TRBJ2-7; CDR3 protein: CASSFSWDEQYF; CDR3 DNA: TGTGCCAGCAGCTTCAGCTGGGACGAGCAGTACTTC
D gene: NA; CDR3 length: 16; V gene: TRBV25-1; clone size: few; J gene: TRBJ2-5; CDR3 protein: CASSEVGRASSETQYF; CDR3 DNA: TGTGCCAGCAGTGAAGTTGGCCGGGCCTCGTCGGAGACCCAGTACTTC
D gene: TRBD1; CDR3 length: 15; V gene: TRBV6-2/TRBV6-3; clone size: few; J gene: TRBJ2-5; CDR3 protein: CASSYRDRGIETQYF; CDR3 DNA: TGTGCCAGCAGTTACCGGGACAGGGGAATTGAGACCCAGTACTTC
D gene: TRBD1; CDR3 length: 15; V gene: TRBV20-1; clone size: many; J gene: TRBJ1-1; CDR3 protein: CSARDQTGGGTEAFF; CDR3 DNA: TGCAGTGCTAGAGACCAAACAGGGGGAGGCACTGAAGCTTTCTTT
D gene: NA; CDR3 length: 15; V gene: TRBV4-2; clone size: NA; J gene: TRBJ2-7; CDR3 protein: CASSQKTLASYEQYF; CDR3 DNA: TGTGCCAGCAGCCAGAAAACTCTAGCGTCCTACGAGCAGTACTTC
D gene: TRBD1; CDR3 length: 14; V gene: TRBV6-1; clone size: few; J gene: TRBJ2-3; CDR3 protein: CASSRGQGANTQYF; CDR3 DNA: TGTGCCAGCTCGCGGGGACAGGGGGCGAATACGCAGTATTTT
D gene: NA; CDR3 length: 13; V gene: TRBV12-3/TRBV12-4; clone size: many; J gene: TRBJ1-5; CDR3 protein: CASSRSGHQPQHF; CDR3 DNA: TGTGCCAGCAGTCGGTCGGGACACCAGCCCCAGCATTTT
D gene: TRBD2; CDR3 length: 19; V gene: TRBV29-1; clone size: once; J gene: TRBJ2-1; CDR3 protein: CSVLIRLAGALLSYNEQFF; CDR3 DNA: TGCAGCGTTCTTATCAGACTAGCGGGGGCCCTTCTCTCCTACAATGAGCAGTTCTTC
D gene: TRBD2; CDR3 length: 14; V gene: TRBV7-3; clone size: NA; J gene: TRBJ2-7; CDR3 protein: CASRRTSGDYEQYF; CDR3 DNA: TGTGCCAGCAGGAGGACTAGCGGTGACTACGAGCAGTACTTC
D gene: NA; CDR3 length: 11; V gene: TRBV29-1; clone size: few; J gene: TRBJ2-2; CDR3 protein: CSVLGAGELFF; CDR3 DNA: TGCAGCGTTTTGGGGGCCGGGGAGCTGTTTTTT
D gene: NA; CDR3 length: 13; V gene: TRBV20-1; clone size: few; J gene: TRBJ1-6; CDR3 protein: CSARDEGQSPLHF; CDR3 DNA: TGCAGTGCTAGAGATGAGGGGCAGTCACCCCTCCACTTT
D gene: NA; CDR3 length: 12; V gene: TRBV20-1; clone size: NA; J gene: TRBJ2-3; CDR3 protein: CSARPRRDTQYF; CDR3 DNA: TGCAGTGCTAGACCCCGGAGGGATACGCAGTATTTT
D gene: NA; CDR3 length: 17; V gene: TRBV4-1; clone size: NA; J gene: TRBJ2-3; CDR3 protein: CASSQVGRGAGSDTQYF; CDR3 DNA: TGCGCCAGCAGCCAAGTTGGTAGAGGGGCGGGGTCAGATACGCAGTATTTT
D gene: TRBD2; CDR3 length: 17; V gene: TRBV20-1; clone size: few; J gene: TRBJ2-3; CDR3 protein: CSARDLLAGRRTDTQYF; CDR3 DNA: TGCAGTGCTAGAGATCTCCTAGCGGGGCGCCGCACAGATACGCAGTATTTT